The entry that follows covers one T cell receptor beta chain sequence. The antigen is not known. Only in-frame clones appear in the TCRdb table, and some are missing; sequencing was by immunoSEQ multiplex PCR. Among 65,000 to 80,000 clones, about 83% were seen once, and the ten largest hold roughly 1.3%. The data are from a study of T cell responses to AZD1222 COVID-19 vaccine. Points from the study as a whole: Vaccination with two AZD1222 doses was followed by a rise in Spike-specific TCR breadth and depth. Most donors were white British, females outnumbered males, and clonal diversity was possibly underestimated. Among spike-specific TCRs, nearly half reportedly target unmutated variant regions.

The length of the CDR3 is 15 residues. Trimming pared 1 base from V and 6 bases from J, leaving 13 bases between. From germline, CDR1 is SGHTA and CDR2 FQGNSA. The chain uses TRBV7-2 and TRBJ2-1; weak D call: TRBD1 (5 bases). The TCR comes from an adult who received the AZD1222 COVID-19 vaccine. The material was peripheral blood, obtained 28 days after the second AZD1222 dose. The CDR3 loop is CASSLGQGGANEQFF. CDR3 nucleotide sequence: TGTGCCAGCAGCTTAGGGCAGGGTGGGGCCAATGAGCAGTTCTTC.